Listed below are T cell receptor beta chains from one sample, sequenced in a study of T cell responses to AZD1222 COVID-19 vaccine. Assay: immunoSEQ multiplex PCR; the TCRdb copy retains only in-frame clones and omits some. The data contain about 140,000 clones, more than 90% of them singletons. The material was peripheral blood, obtained on day 0 of AZD1222 vaccination. The receptors here all came from an adult in good health. The CDR3 runs from the conserved cysteine through the conserved F or W. The order of the fields is CDR3 protein, CDR3 DNA, V gene, J gene, clone size, D gene. A D gene is named only where the DNA matches it firmly. Not every row has a clone size; where given, it reads once, few, many or a size class.

CDR3: CASSSPPIWGSDGYTF; DNA: TGTGCCAGCAGTTCCCCCCCGATTTGGGGTAGCGATGGCTACACCTTC; V: TRBV28; J: TRBJ1-2; size: -; D: -
CDR3: CASRAPGRYEQYF; DNA: TGTGCCAGCAGGGCACCAGGGAGGTACGAGCAGTACTTC; V: TRBV6-5; J: TRBJ2-7; size: -; D: -
CDR3: CSASTGTGNSNYGYTF; DNA: TGCAGTGCTAGTACCGGGACGGGAAATTCTAACTATGGCTACACCTTC; V: TRBV20-1; J: TRBJ1-2; size: -; D: -
CDR3: CASSPAGTVGYGYTF; DNA: TGCGCCAGCAGCCCGGCCGGGACAGTAGGCTATGGCTACACCTTC; V: TRBV4-1; J: TRBJ1-2; size: once; D: TRBD1
CDR3: CASRDSNTGELFF; DNA: TGTGCCAGCAGGGACTCAAACACCGGGGAGCTGTTTTTT; V: TRBV6-5; J: TRBJ2-2; size: -; D: -
CDR3: CASSAINVYEQYF; DNA: TGTGCCAGCAGCGCCATAAACGTTTACGAGCAGTACTTC; V: TRBV28; J: TRBJ2-7; size: -; D: -
CDR3: CASSLRFGSGYEQYF; DNA: TGTGCCAGCAGTTTACGGTTTGGTAGCGGGTACGAGCAGTACTTC; V: TRBV27; J: TRBJ2-7; size: -; D: TRBD2
CDR3: CATSDQTTGTLGYPQHF; DNA: TGTGCCACCAGTGATCAGACTACAGGGACCCTAGGTTATCCCCAGCATTTT; V: TRBV24-1; J: TRBJ1-5; size: -; D: -
CDR3: CASRNRGITGELFF; DNA: TGTGCCAGCCGGAACAGGGGAATCACCGGGGAGCTGTTTTTT; V: TRBV2; J: TRBJ2-2; size: -; D: TRBD1
CDR3: CASHRNENEKLFF; DNA: TGTGCCAGCCACAGGAATGAAAATGAAAAACTGTTTTTT; V: TRBV2; J: TRBJ1-4; size: -; D: -
CDR3: CASSDYNSPLHF; DNA: TGTGCCAGCAGTGATTACAATTCACCCCTCCACTTT; V: TRBV6-1; J: TRBJ1-6; size: -; D: -
CDR3: CASSLFGGSGNTIYF; DNA: TGTGCCAGCAGTTTATTTGGGGGGTCTGGAAACACCATATATTTT; V: TRBV27; J: TRBJ1-3; size: -; D: -
CDR3: CASSLARYGVVYNEQFF; DNA: TGTGCCAGCAGCTTAGCGCGGTATGGGGTGGTTTACAATGAGCAGTTCTTC; V: TRBV7-9; J: TRBJ2-1; size: once; D: -
CDR3: CASSLWARASSTDTQYF; DNA: TGTGCCAGCAGCCTCTGGGCGAGGGCTTCTAGCACAGATACGCAGTATTTT; V: TRBV3-1/TRBV3-2; J: TRBJ2-3; size: -; D: -
CDR3: CSASGVTQYF; DNA: TGCAGTGCTAGTGGTGTTACGCAGTATTTT; V: TRBV20-1; J: TRBJ2-3; size: once; D: -
CDR3: CATSEYMWDGYTF; DNA: TGTGCCACCAGTGAGTACATGTGGGATGGCTACACCTTC; V: TRBV24-1; J: TRBJ1-2; size: -; D: -
CDR3: CATSREGNYGYTF; DNA: TGTGCCACCAGCAGAGAGGGGAACTACGGCTACACCTTC; V: TRBV15; J: TRBJ1-2; size: -; D: -
CDR3: CASSTRTSGGINEQFF; DNA: TGTGCCAGCAGCACGCGGACTAGCGGGGGGATCAATGAGCAGTTCTTC; V: TRBV11-3; J: TRBJ2-1; size: -; D: TRBD2
CDR3: CASSSRTAGYEQYF; DNA: TGTGCCAGCAGCTCGAGGACAGCGGGCTACGAGCAGTACTTC; V: TRBV7-2; J: TRBJ2-7; size: -; D: -
CDR3: CASSEGFFGGTSTDTQYF; DNA: TGTGCCAGCAGTGAAGGGTTTTTCGGCGGAACTAGCACAGATACGCAGTATTTT; V: TRBV6-1; J: TRBJ2-3; size: once; D: -
CDR3: CANPPLRGRVNEQFF; DNA: TGTGCCAACCCGCCACTGCGGGGGAGGGTGAATGAGCAGTTCTTC; V: TRBV6-5; J: TRBJ2-1; size: -; D: TRBD2
CDR3: CASSLDLSEQYF; DNA: TGTGCCAGCAGCTTAGATCTTAGTGAGCAGTACTTC; V: TRBV11-3; J: TRBJ2-7; size: once; D: -
CDR3: CASSLHRTGTQYF; DNA: TGTGCCAGCAGTTTACACCGCACTGGGACCCAGTACTTC; V: TRBV27; J: TRBJ2-5; size: -; D: -
CDR3: CASWTGEGSNQPQHF; DNA: TGTGCCAGCTGGACAGGGGAGGGGAGCAATCAGCCCCAGCATTTT; V: TRBV2; J: TRBJ1-5; size: -; D: TRBD1
CDR3: CARDLRDRDYYSNQPQHF; DNA: TGTGCCAGAGATCTCCGGGACAGGGATTATTATAGCAATCAGCCCCAGCATTTT; V: TRBV5-3; J: TRBJ1-5; size: -; D: TRBD1
CDR3: CASSETVATNEKLFF; DNA: TGTGCCAGCAGTGAAACAGTTGCAACTAATGAAAAACTGTTTTTT; V: TRBV6-1; J: TRBJ1-4; size: -; D: -
CDR3: CATSRPLGEKLFF; DNA: TGTGCCACCAGCAGGCCACTGGGTGAAAAACTGTTTTTT; V: TRBV15; J: TRBJ1-4; size: -; D: -
CDR3: CASSEEGLDF; DNA: TGTGCCAGCAGTGAAGAGGGACTCGATTTT; V: TRBV6-1; J: TRBJ1-3; size: -; D: -
CDR3: CASSWGQAGNQPQHF; DNA: TGTGCCAGCAGTTGGGGGCAGGCAGGCAATCAGCCCCAGCATTTT; V: TRBV28; J: TRBJ1-5; size: -; D: -
CDR3: CASSPGRTMNTEAFF; DNA: TGTGCCAGCAGCCCAGGACGGACGATGAACACTGAAGCTTTCTTT; V: TRBV7-9; J: TRBJ1-1; size: -; D: -
CDR3: CASSLFKQPQETQYF; DNA: TGTGCCAGCAGCTTATTCAAACAGCCCCAAGAGACCCAGTACTTC; V: TRBV7-2; J: TRBJ2-5; size: -; D: -
CDR3: CASSSRTISNIQYF; DNA: TGTGCCAGCAGCTCCCGGACTATTTCTAACATTCAGTACTTC; V: TRBV7-9; J: TRBJ2-4; size: -; D: -
CDR3: CASSPGIGEKRYNEQFF; DNA: TGTGCCAGCTCACCGGGTATTGGGGAAAAGAGGTACAATGAGCAGTTCTTC; V: TRBV18; J: TRBJ2-1; size: -; D: -
CDR3: CASSGPGNTEAFF; DNA: TGTGCCAGTAGTGGGCCGGGGAACACTGAAGCTTTCTTT; V: TRBV19; J: TRBJ1-1; size: few; D: -
CDR3: CSVLGESPGELFF; DNA: TGCAGCGTTCTAGGGGAATCACCCGGGGAGCTGTTTTTT; V: TRBV29-1; J: TRBJ2-2; size: -; D: -
CDR3: CASSLSGMRGIAEKLFF; DNA: TGTGCCAGCAGCTTATCGGGGATGAGGGGAATTGCTGAAAAACTGTTTTTT; V: TRBV7-2; J: TRBJ1-4; size: -; D: -
CDR3: CASTPPASGNTIYF; DNA: TGTGCCAGCACCCCCCCAGCCTCTGGAAACACCATATATTTT; V: TRBV28; J: TRBJ1-3; size: -; D: -
CDR3: CASSYVGVISYTF; DNA: TGTGCCAGTAGCTATGTAGGGGTGATTAGCTACACCTTC; V: TRBV19; J: TRBJ1-2; size: -; D: -
CDR3: CASSLRGAAYNEQFF; DNA: TGTGCCAGCAGTTTGAGGGGGGCTGCTTACAATGAGCAGTTCTTC; V: TRBV27; J: TRBJ2-1; size: -; D: -
CDR3: CASSLSSRGSETQYF; DNA: TGTGCCAGCAGCTTATCGTCCCGGGGGTCAGAGACCCAGTACTTC; V: TRBV7-9; J: TRBJ2-5; size: -; D: -
CDR3: CASSQQRGGNSPLHF; DNA: TGTGCCAGCAGCCAACAGCGGGGGGGGAATTCACCCCTCCACTTT; V: TRBV3-1/TRBV3-2; J: TRBJ1-6; size: once; D: -
CDR3: CASSFLGQGNTDTQYF; DNA: TGTGCCAGCAGTTTTTTGGGACAGGGAAACACAGATACGCAGTATTTT; V: TRBV27; J: TRBJ2-3; size: -; D: TRBD1
CDR3: CASSLGVAGSYEQYF; DNA: TGTGCTAGCAGCTTAGGGGTGGCGGGCTCCTACGAGCAGTACTTC; V: TRBV7-7; J: TRBJ2-7; size: -; D: -
CDR3: CASSMTGSYGYTF; DNA: TGTGCCAGCAGCATGACAGGTTCCTATGGCTACACCTTC; V: TRBV28; J: TRBJ1-2; size: once; D: -
CDR3: CASGGGSNYGYTF; DNA: TGTGCCAGCGGGGGGGGCTCTAACTATGGCTACACCTTC; V: TRBV28; J: TRBJ1-2; size: -; D: -
CDR3: CASRDRGNQPQHF; DNA: TGTGCCAGTAGGGACAGGGGGAATCAGCCCCAGCATTTT; V: TRBV19; J: TRBJ1-5; size: -; D: TRBD1
CDR3: CASSQAGRNTGELFF; DNA: TGCGCCAGCAGCCAAGCAGGGAGAAACACCGGGGAGCTGTTTTTT; V: TRBV5-1; J: TRBJ2-2; size: -; D: -
CDR3: CASSSDSPNSPLHF; DNA: TGTGCCAGCAGCTCGGACAGTCCTAATTCACCCCTCCACTTT; V: TRBV7-8; J: TRBJ1-6; size: -; D: -
CDR3: CASSLGFGQSENEQYF; DNA: TGTGCCAGCAGCTTGGGGTTCGGACAGAGTGAGAACGAGCAGTACTTC; V: TRBV5-6; J: TRBJ2-7; size: -; D: -
CDR3: CATSDAGQNYGYTF; DNA: TGTGCCACCAGTGATGCGGGACAAAACTATGGCTACACCTTC; V: TRBV24-1; J: TRBJ1-2; size: -; D: -
CDR3: CASSQEGQSYEQYF; DNA: TGCGCCAGCAGCCAAGAAGGACAGTCCTACGAGCAGTACTTC; V: TRBV4-1; J: TRBJ2-7; size: -; D: -